Following are 15 T cell receptor beta chains from one sample sequenced in a study of identical twins' blood T cells. TCRdb called the 5' RACE reads again in MiXCR, with one record for every CDR3 protein. The repertoire consists of fewer than 450,000 distinct CDR3 sequences, with about 28% occurring once and the leading ten covering approximately 6.6%. Specimen: PBMCs. The receptors here all came from a woman between 18 and 50 years old in good health.

The rearrangement joins TRBV9 to TRBJ2-2, with 10 nucleotides matching TRBD2. The CDR3 has 17 residues. The V segment lost 1 base and the J segment 5 bases; nucleotides outside the gene matches: 8. The germline V gene has CDR1 SGDLS and CDR2 YYNGEE. Here the CDR3 DNA reads TGTGCCAGCAGCGTACAACTAGCGGGGTTAGAGACCGGGGAGCTGTTTTTT. Translation gives CASSVQLAGLETGELFF.

This clonotype was seen only once. V is TRBV5-1 and J is TRBJ2-1; D not certain. CDR1 SGHRS and CDR2 YFSETQ come from the germline V gene. This CDR3 region has 13 residues. Between the trimmed V and J ends, which lost 2 bases and 5 bases, there was a span of 8 bases. CDR3: CASSFAQNNEQFF. In DNA form, the CDR3 reads TGCGCCAGCAGCTTTGCGCAGAACAATGAGCAGTTCTTC.

The chain carries TRBV29-1 and TRBJ1-1; tentatively, D is TRBD1 (5 bases). V dropped 3 bases and J dropped 2 bases, with 10 bases sitting between them. The germline CDR1 and CDR2 sequences are SQVTM and ANQGSEA. This CDR3 has 13 amino acids. This CDR3 reads CSVDWGPNTEAFF. In DNA, the CDR3 is TGCAGCGTTGACTGGGGACCTAACACTGAAGCTTTCTTT.

The chain combines TRBV10-3 with TRBJ2-7; D is uncertain. This CDR3 region has 11 residues. Deletions cut 4 bases from V and 2 bases from J, with 3 bases between. Germline CDR1 reads ENHRY; CDR2 reads SYGVKD. The CDR3 coding sequence is TGTGCCATCAGTGCCACCTACGAGCAGTACTTC. Translated, it gives CAISATYEQYF.

CDR3 nucleotide sequence: TGTGCCAGCAGTTTGGTGCACACCATATATTTT. It yields the protein CASSLVHTIYF. This chain joins TRBV12-3 or TRBV12-4 and TRBJ1-3; the D is unclear. V was shortened by 3 bases and J by 8 bases, with 5 bases between the two germline ends. CDR3 length: 11 residues.

The V call is TRBV19, the J call TRBJ2-1, with 7 bases lining up with TRBD2. CDR1 and CDR2 (germline): LNHDA, SQIVND (reference sequence). The CDR3 covers 15 residues. J lost 6 bases, V lost 5 bases, and 10 bases had no gene match. CDR3 region: CASSPWEGMRNEQFF. In DNA form, the CDR3 reads TGTGCCAGTAGTCCCTGGGAGGGGATGCGCAATGAGCAGTTCTTC. Filled out from reference TRBV19 and TRBJ2-1, the complete variable domain reads DGGITQSPKYLFRKEGQNVTLSCEQNLNHDAMYWYRQDPGQGLRLIYYSQIVNDFQKGDIAEGYSVSREKKESFPLTVTSAQKNPTAFYLCASSPWEGMRNEQFFGPGTRLTVL.

The genes are TRBV20-1 and TRBJ2-1; D remains unclear. CDR1 DFQATT and CDR2 SNEGSKA come from the germline V gene (reference sequence). Trimming shortened V by 3 bases and J by 4 bases, and 13 bases separated the two germline ends. This CDR3 is built from 14 residues. The CDR3: CSARSDVSYNEQFF. The DNA of the CDR3 is TGCAGTGCTAGGTCTGACGTCTCGTACAATGAGCAGTTCTTC.

This clonotype has a count of ten or more. The chain recombines TRBV9 with TRBJ1-2; 9 nucleotides line up with TRBD1. The J segment lost 0 bases and the V segment lost 3 bases, leaving 3 bases of the junction unmatched. Germline V gives CDR1 SGDLS, CDR2 YYNGEE. The CDR3 is 15 residues long. The CDR3 DNA reads TGTGCCAGCAGCGCGGGGACAGGGACTAACTATGGCTACACCTTC. This encodes CASSAGTGTNYGYTF.

The V gene is TRBV7-9, the J gene TRBJ1-1; D may be TRBD1 (6 bases). Germline V CDR1 and CDR2: SEHNR, FQNEAQ (reference sequence). The CDR3 totals 16 residues. V was trimmed by 4 bases and J by 2 bases, leaving 17 bases between them. CDR3 in DNA: TGTGCCAGCAGCTCCGGGGGCATCGGGAAAAACACTGAAGCTTTCTTT. Encoded protein: CASSSGGIGKNTEAFF.

This clonotype is a singleton in its sample. This sequence joins TRBV6-5 and TRBJ1-3; 7 bases map to TRBD1. Trimming cost V 5 bases and J 1 base; bases outside gene matches: 8. The germline CDR1 and CDR2 sequences are MNHEY and SVGAGI. The CDR3 consists of 16 residues. The DNA for the CDR3 is TGTGCCAGCAGTCCCCCCGGGACAGCATCTGGAAACACCATATATTTT. Protein product: CASSPPGTASGNTIYF.

This chain links TRBV19 with TRBJ2-2; no clear D gene. This CDR3 spans 11 amino acids. In germline, CDR1 is LNHDA, CDR2 SQIVND (reference sequence). V lost 7 bases and J lost 7, with 7 bases in between. As DNA, the CDR3 is TGTGCCAGTAAGAATCGCGGGGAGCTGTTTTTT. Its translation is CASKNRGELFF.

V gene TRBV15 combines with J gene TRBJ2-7, with D perhaps matching TRBD2 (6 bases). Trimming left V 3 bases short and J 3 bases short, with 12 bases between. Germline values: CDR1 LNHNV, CDR2 YYDKDF (reference sequence). The CDR3 length is 14 residues. CDR3 bases: TGTGCCACCAGCAGTTCCGGGACTGGCTACGAGCAGTACTTC. Protein: CATSSSGTGYEQYF.

The sample holds many counts of this clonotype. The V and J genes are TRBV29-1 and TRBJ1-2, with unresolved D. CDR1 is SQVTM, CDR2 ANQGSEA, per germline. Trimming took 6 bases from V and 4 from J, leaving 15 bases between them. This CDR3 region has 13 residues. CDR3 sequence (DNA): TGCAGCGTCCCCCGAGACACAACCTATGGCTACACCTTC. Protein: CSVPRDTTYGYTF.

The table lists this clonotype with a few counts. This chain uses TRBV27 with TRBJ1-1; D uncertain. The V gene's germline CDR1 is MNHEY and CDR2 SMNVEV (reference sequence). The CDR3 extends over 15 amino acids. Trimming cost V 0 bases and J 0 bases, with 8 bases left between them. DNA of the CDR3: TGTGCCAGCAGTTTATCCTCTGAAGTGAACACTGAAGCTTTCTTT. It encodes CASSLSSEVNTEAFF.

This clonotype was found once. The chain employs TRBV5-1 and TRBJ1-5, with D possibly TRBD1 on 5 matching bases. The V end was cut by 4 bases, the J end by 0 bases, with 11 bases between. The CDR3 spans 15 residues. The germline V gene has CDR1 SGHRS and CDR2 YFSETQ. The CDR3 spells CASSAGDYSNQPQHF. The CDR3 DNA reads TGCGCCAGCAGCGCGGGGGATTATAGCAATCAGCCCCAGCATTTT. Complete variable domain (other parts from reference TRBV5-1 and TRBJ1-5): KAGVTQTPRYLIKTRGQQVTLSCSPISGHRSVSWYQQTPGQGLQFLFEYFSETQRNKGNFPGRFSGRQFSNSRSEMNVSTLELGDSALYLCASSAGDYSNQPQHFGDGTRLSIL.